These T cell receptor beta chains were read from a single sample in a study of cytomegalovirus exposure and HLA in healthy donors. Sequencing was performed with immunoSEQ multiplex PCR; in TCRdb, only in-frame clones are kept and a portion is missing. The sample lists approximately 100,000 clones, 60% to 85% seen once, with more than 2.5% in the top ten. Specimen: PBMCs. All receptors come from a male donor in good health and CMV-seropositive. CDR3s leave out the opening cysteine and the closing phenylalanine or tryptophan. Each record gives: J gene, CDR3 length, V gene, CDR3 protein.

TRBJ1-1 | 11 | TRBV28 | ASDRRPGTEAF
TRBJ1-1 | 13 | TRBV4-2 | ASSRVQGTNTEAF
TRBJ1-1 | 11 | TRBV5-5 | ASRLTGANEAF
TRBJ2-7 | 13 | TRBV14 | ASSTFEGDTNEQY
TRBJ1-2 | 12 | TRBV18 | ASSQTASNYGYT
TRBJ2-7 | 13 | TRBV2 | ASSSRGREVYEQY
TRBJ2-1 | 14 | TRBV7-9 | ASTPFSGGALNEQF
TRBJ2-5 | 15 | TRBV5-1 | ASSLEASGGVRRTQY
TRBJ2-7 | 10 | TRBV29-1 | SVVWQRYEQY
TRBJ1-2 | 8 | TRBV20-1 | SAGEGGYT
TRBJ1-1 | 16 | TRBV4-1 | ASSQWPITGVLFTEAF
TRBJ2-1 | 14 | TRBV28 | ASSPIWGGRGNEQF
TRBJ1-2 | 11 | TRBV28 | AIGGSGFYGYT
TRBJ2-1 | 16 | TRBV4-3 | ASSQDYGSGYSYNEQF
TRBJ2-1 | 12 | TRBV4-2 | ASSQGRADNEQF
TRBJ1-2 | 11 | TRBV29-1 | SVYIGGARGYT
TRBJ1-6 | 15 | TRBV28 | ASSTWTGDGSNSPLH
TRBJ1-5 | 13 | TRBV6-4 | ASRPRQGGTQPQH
TRBJ1-6 | 13 | TRBV19 | ASSRNWDSKSPLH
TRBJ2-5 | 12 | TRBV5-1 | ASSFGTSGETQY
TRBJ2-1 | 13 | TRBV7-6 | ASSPTGGWDNEQF
TRBJ2-7 | 13 | TRBV5-1 | ASSPEREGPHEQY
TRBJ2-5 | 17 | TRBV6-4 | ASSDVDGLALHPRETQY
TRBJ2-2 | 13 | TRBV4-3 | ASSQDARATGELF
TRBJ2-7 | 14 | TRBV27 | ASSPGTSGISYEQY
TRBJ2-5 | 12 | TRBV6-5 | ASSYSGVQETQY
TRBJ1-4 | 12 | TRBV6-6 | ASSNRAPNEKLF
TRBJ2-3 | 14 | TRBV28 | ASSSLLAGTTDTQY
TRBJ2-4 | 17 | TRBV30 | AWSVRPSGRSFAKNIQY
TRBJ2-7 | 12 | TRBV28 | AIEVGGWSNEQY
TRBJ2-7 | 13 | TRBV7-8 | ASSLRRERDYEQY
TRBJ1-2 | 13 | TRBV6-1 | ASSGTRDRLYGYT
TRBJ2-1 | 16 | TRBV5-6 | ASSLEGYGRASYNEQF
TRBJ2-6 | 18 | TRBV4-1 | ASSQGRTGLSGRGANVLT
TRBJ2-4 | 12 | TRBV19 | ASSTRRGGDIQY
TRBJ2-1 | 13 | TRBV9 | ASSEGTSGVYEQF
TRBJ1-4 | 15 | TRBV14 | ASSHRDRGTTNEKLF
TRBJ2-7 | 15 | TRBV19 | ASRALGGGIGPYEQY
TRBJ2-1 | 15 | TRBV27 | ASSSAGGGAPYNEQF
TRBJ1-1 | 13 | TRBV7-8 | ASSLASGLNTEAF
TRBJ1-2 | 13 | TRBV7-9 | ASSLTFGTGAGYT
TRBJ2-2 | 16 | TRBV7-9 | ASSLSRGQLANTGELF
TRBJ1-6 | 13 | TRBV14 | ASRRARGYNSPLH
TRBJ1-5 | 13 | TRBV28 | ASSTGQMFNQPQH
TRBJ1-2 | 12 | TRBV15 | ATSRDSGDYGYT
TRBJ2-7 | 15 | TRBV7-3 | ASSLRGFGQVGREQY
TRBJ2-1 | 14 | TRBV7-3 | ASSPRGTSGRNEQF
TRBJ2-7 | 13 | TRBV7-2 | ASSQTGGSSYEQY
TRBJ2-5 | 11 | TRBV7-3 | ASSRTKQETQY
TRBJ2-7 | 18 | TRBV23-1 | ASSQSKLGFTGTAPYEQY
TRBJ2-7 | 13 | TRBV18 | ASSPAGTGAYEQY
TRBJ2-7 | 15 | TRBV16 | ASSLTPGTSVDYEQY
TRBJ2-3 | 12 | TRBV29-1 | SVQAGGGEDTQY
TRBJ2-1 | 12 | TRBV29-1 | SVERWSSYNEQF
TRBJ1-2 | 13 | TRBV30 | AWSATGHRNYGYP